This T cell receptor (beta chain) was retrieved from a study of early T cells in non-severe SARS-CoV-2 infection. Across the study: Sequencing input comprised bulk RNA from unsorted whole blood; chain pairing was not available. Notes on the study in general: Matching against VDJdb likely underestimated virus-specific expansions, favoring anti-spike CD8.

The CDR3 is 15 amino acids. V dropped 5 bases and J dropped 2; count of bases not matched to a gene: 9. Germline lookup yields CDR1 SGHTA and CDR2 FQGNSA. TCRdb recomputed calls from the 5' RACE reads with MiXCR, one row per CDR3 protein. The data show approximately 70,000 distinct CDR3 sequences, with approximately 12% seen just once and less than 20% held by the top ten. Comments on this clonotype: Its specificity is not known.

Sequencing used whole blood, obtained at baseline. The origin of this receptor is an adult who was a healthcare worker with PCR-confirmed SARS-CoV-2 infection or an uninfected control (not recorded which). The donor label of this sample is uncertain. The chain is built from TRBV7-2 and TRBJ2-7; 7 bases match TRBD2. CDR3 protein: CASSPERGEPYEQYF. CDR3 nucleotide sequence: TGTGCCAGCAGCCCTGAGCGGGGTGAGCCCTACGAGCAGTACTTC.